Listed below are T cell receptor beta chains from one sample, sequenced in a study of tumor-infiltrating lymphocytes in primary liver carcinoma. TCRdb reprocessed the multiplex PCR reads with MiXCR, giving one entry per CDR3 protein. The data hold about 74,000 distinct CDR3 sequences, with 60% to 80% observed a single time. Sample: liver tumor tissue from sampling region 4. The receptor source for this set is a man aged 35 to 55 with primary liver carcinoma and hepatitis B virus infection. Both conserved end residues are part of each CDR3. Fields, in order: CDR3 protein, CDR3 DNA, J gene, clone size, D gene, V gene. D genes are given only for firm matches. Clone size appears in some rows only: once, few, many, or a class for an expanded clone.

CASRTRNLAHLETQYF	TGTGCCAGCAGAACCCGGAACTTGGCCCACCTAGAGACCCAGTACTTC	TRBJ2-5	NA	NA	TRBV11-2
CASSHPSGLADNEQFF	TGTGCCAGCAGCCATCCGTCGGGACTAGCGGACAATGAGCAGTTCTTC	TRBJ2-1	NA	TRBD2	TRBV7-9
CASSLQDTGELFF	TGCGCCAGCAGCCTACAGGACACCGGGGAGCTGTTTTTT	TRBJ2-2	many	NA	TRBV5-1
CASSQDLREDNEQFF	TGCGCCAGCAGCCAAGACCTCAGGGAGGACAATGAGCAGTTCTTC	TRBJ2-1	NA	NA	TRBV4-1
CASNFDGQFSYEQCF	TGTGCCAGCAACTTCGACGGACAGTTCTCCTACGAGCAATGCTTC	TRBJ2-7	NA	NA	TRBV11-1
CASSDPTSGRTYNEQFF	TGTGCCAGCAGTGACCCAACTAGCGGGAGAACCTACAATGAGCAGTTCTTC	TRBJ2-1	many	TRBD2	TRBV6-2/TRBV6-3
CSVEGDRGGYIF	TGCAGCGTTGAAGGTGACAGGGGTGGCTACATCTTC	TRBJ1-2	NA	TRBD1	TRBV29-1
CASTLSGGRLGGQFF	TGTGCCAGCACCTTGTCTGGCGGGAGGTTGGGTGGGCAGTTCTTC	TRBJ2-1	NA	TRBD2	TRBV5-5
CASSSTGGDGYTF	TGTGCCAGCAGCTCCACAGGGGGAGACGGCTACACCTTC	TRBJ1-2	many	TRBD1	TRBV28
CAGSGIAGKADTQYF	TGTGCCGGTAGCGGTATAGCGGGCAAGGCGGATACCCAGTACTTC	TRBJ2-5	once	TRBD2	TRBV19
CASGFDRDGDGTGELFF	TGTGCCAGCGGCTTTGATCGGGACGGGGACGGCACCGGGGAGCTGTTTTTT	TRBJ2-2	once	NA	TRBV11-2
CASSKRGSSYNEQFF	TGTGCCAGTAGCAAACGGGGGAGCTCCTACAATGAGCAGTTCTTC	TRBJ2-1	NA	NA	TRBV6-5
CASNPRTYSNEQFF	TGTGCCAGCAACCCTCGGACCTACTCCAATGAGCAGTTCTTC	TRBJ2-1	NA	NA	TRBV11-2